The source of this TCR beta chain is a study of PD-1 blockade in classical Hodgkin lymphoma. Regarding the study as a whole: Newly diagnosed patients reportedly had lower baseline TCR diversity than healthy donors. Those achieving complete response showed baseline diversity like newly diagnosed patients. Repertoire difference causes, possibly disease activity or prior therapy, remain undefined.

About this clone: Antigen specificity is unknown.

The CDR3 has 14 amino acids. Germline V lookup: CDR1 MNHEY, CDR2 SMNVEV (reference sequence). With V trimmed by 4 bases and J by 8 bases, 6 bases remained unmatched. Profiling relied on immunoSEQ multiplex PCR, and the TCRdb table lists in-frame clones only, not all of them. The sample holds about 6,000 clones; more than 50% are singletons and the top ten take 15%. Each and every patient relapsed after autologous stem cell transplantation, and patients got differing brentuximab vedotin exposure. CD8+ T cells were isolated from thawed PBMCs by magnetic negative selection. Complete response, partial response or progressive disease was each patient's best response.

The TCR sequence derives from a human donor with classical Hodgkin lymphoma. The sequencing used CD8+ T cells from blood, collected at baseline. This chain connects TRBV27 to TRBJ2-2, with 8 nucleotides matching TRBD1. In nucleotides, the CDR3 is TGTGCCAGCAGTTGGGCAGGGGGCATTGGGGAGCTGTTTTTT. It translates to CASSWAGGIGELFF.